This T cell receptor (beta chain) comes out of a study of T cell repertoires in cytomegalovirus infection (dated by TCRdb to between 2018 and 2020). Regarding the research as a whole: The peptide stimulations were aimed at well-studied HLA-B-restricted epitopes as well as recently identified HLA-C-restricted CMV epitopes, whose presentation resists viral immunomodulation. Because public TCR beta signatures pointed to carriage of CMV infection together with the matching HLA type, the HLA type of each donor mattered for the analysis. Study-wide conclusions, independent of this receptor: The ex vivo response was dominated by HLA-C-restricted CMV-specific TCR beta clonotypes, which also provided the single most frequent clonotype in two of eight donors. Carriers of CMV infection plus the relevant HLA type were discriminated by the cumulative frequency of public TCR beta family members in the study cohort and in an independent 352-donor cohort.

In light of the paper, this sample's treatment or condition label describes: in vitro stimulation with specific CMV peptide epitopes to enrich CMV-specific T cells. Remarks on this clonotype: What antigen it recognizes has not been identified. The sample holds no much larger clone one base away, and base qualities are not on file.

Taken from the germline V gene, the CDR1 and CDR2 loops are SGHTA and FQGNSA. Trimming costs V 1 base and J 4 bases, and their ends lie 10 bases apart. The CDR3 runs 14 residues from the cysteine to the phenylalanine. Here the CDR3 DNA is all that survives: 42 bases in frame from base 1. For sequencing, an Illumina HiSeq 1500 was employed. TCRdb reanalyzed the raw reads on its own, using fastp at Q25 for trimming and MiXCR for clone calling, and kept in-frame beta chains. Rows with one shared CDR3 protein collapse into an entry with the most common genes and DNA. Counted in this sample were about 770,000 distinct CDR3 sequences; almost 30% of them appeared once. The ten largest clonotypes hold around 12% of the sample.

The sequence links TRBV7-2 to TRBJ1-2; the D region possibly corresponds to TRBD1 (6 bases align). The origin of this receptor is a human donor in good health (CMV status not recorded). Some clones in this sample may be carry-over from other donors' samples. Sequencing was performed on cultured CD8+ T cells from PBMCs, taken from culture after CMV antigen stimulation. The nucleotide sequence is given as TGTGCCAGCAGCTTAGGGGGGGGCTGCTATGGCTACACCTTC. Its amino acids are CASSLGGGCYGYTF.